The 30 T cell receptor beta chains given below trace back to one sample, sequenced in a study of siplizumab effects on memory and regulatory T cells. Using immunoSEQ multiplex PCR, the repertoire was profiled, and TCRdb retains in-frame clones only, with some absent. Of 90,000 to 95,000 clones listed, 93% are singletons. Sequencing was done on a sample of CD8+ T cells sorted from blood. The receptors stem from a human donor in good health.

V gene TRBV7-9 combines with J gene TRBJ2-3; D gene unclear. The CDR3 extends over 14 amino acids. The V end was cut by 1 base, the J end by 4 bases, with 9 bases between. Germline lookup yields CDR1 SEHNR and CDR2 FQNEAQ (reference sequence). The CDR3 loop reads CASSLEREADTQYF. CDR3 nucleotides: TGTGCCAGCAGCTTAGAAAGGGAAGCAGATACGCAGTATTTT. Variable domain in full (rest from reference TRBV7-9 and TRBJ2-3): DTGVSQNPRHKITKRGQNVTFRCDPISEHNRLYWYRQTLGQGPEFLTYFQNEAQLEKSRLLSDRFSAERPKGSFSTLEIQRTEQGDSAMYLCASSLEREADTQYFGPGTRLTVL.

The V call is TRBV19, the J call TRBJ2-1; a possible D gene is TRBD2 (5 bases). Germline V gene lookup returns CDR1 LNHDA and CDR2 SQIVND (reference sequence). This CDR3 comprises 14 residues. V shed 1 base and J shed 6 bases, with 10 bases lying between them. The CDR3 here is CASSIADRGNEQFF. CDR3 sequence (DNA): TGTGCCAGTAGTATAGCTGACCGGGGCAATGAGCAGTTCTTC.

This clone has a handful of counts. V and J are TRBV6-5 and TRBJ1-5; D remains unclear. The CDR3 totals 13 residues. Trimming took 6 bases from V and 0 from J, leaving 6 bases between them. Germline V gene lookup returns CDR1 MNHEY and CDR2 SVGAGI. The CDR3 DNA is TGTGCCAGCAGCGTATATAGCAATCAGCCCCAGCATTTT. Protein sequence: CASSVYSNQPQHF.

The chain joins TRBV11-2 to TRBJ2-7; D perhaps matches TRBD2 (5 bases). CDR1 SGHAT and CDR2 FQNNGV come from the germline V gene. Trimming pared 1 base from V and 2 bases from J, leaving 9 bases between. CDR3 length: 14 amino acids. For the CDR3, the DNA is TGTGCCAGCAGCTTAGCTACGGGAACCTACGAGCAGTACTTC. Translation: CASSLATGTYEQYF.

The CDR3 here is CASSYRTGGNYGYTF. The CDR3 region has the DNA TGCGCCAGCAGTTACCGGACAGGTGGAAACTATGGCTACACCTTC. The genes are TRBV4-1 and TRBJ1-2; 7 bases map to TRBD1. Trimming cost V 6 bases and J 2 bases; bases outside gene matches: 9. This CDR3 region has 15 residues. Germline CDR1 and CDR2: MGHRA and YSYEKL.

This clone has only one observation. The chain uses TRBV4-1 and TRBJ2-2, with TRBD2 identical over 10 bases. With V trimmed by 1 base and J by 3 bases, 8 bases remained unmatched. This CDR3 contains 18 residues. In germline, CDR1 is MGHRA, CDR2 YSYEKL. CDR3 sequence (DNA): TGCGCCAGCAGCCAAGGGGCTAGCGGGGGCGGGTACACCGGGGAGCTGTTTTTT. Protein: CASSQGASGGGYTGELFF.

The DNA for the CDR3 is TGTGCCAGCAGAAAGGAAGGGAGTCCGGTAGACTATGGCTACACCTTC. It encodes CASRKEGSPVDYGYTF. The chain links TRBV2 to TRBJ1-2, with D uncertain. The V gene's germline CDR1 is SNHLY and CDR2 FYNNEI. The V end was cut by 6 bases, the J end by 3 bases, with 20 bases between. The length of the CDR3 is 16 residues.

The chain carries TRBV11-2 and TRBJ2-1, with 7 bases fitting TRBD1. Per germline, CDR1 SGHAT and CDR2 FQNNGV. The V gene end was trimmed by 1 base and the J gene end by 6 bases; junction bases not matched to a gene: 9. The CDR3 has 16 residues. The CDR3 reads CASSLGYRQGANEQFF. The DNA for the CDR3 is TGTGCCAGCAGCTTAGGATACCGACAGGGAGCCAATGAGCAGTTCTTC. The full variable domain, rest sourced from reference TRBV11-2 and TRBJ2-1, is EAGVAQSPRYKIIEKRQSVAFWCNPISGHATLYWYQQILGQGPKLLIQFQNNGVVDDSQLPKDRFSAERLKGVDSTLKIQPAKLEDSAVYLCASSLGYRQGANEQFFGPGTRLTVL.

This clone has only one observation. J is TRBJ1-2 and V is TRBV5-1, with D uncertain. The germline CDR1 and CDR2 sequences are SGHRS and YFSETQ. The ends were cut back, 0 bases at V and 5 bases at J, with 11 bases in the middle. This CDR3 is built from 14 residues. The CDR3 DNA reads TGCGCCAGCAGCTTGGGGGAGGAGGAGTATGGCTACACCTTC. The encoded protein is CASSLGEEEYGYTF.

The chain combines TRBV7-9 with TRBJ1-2, with TRBD1 matching over 9 bases. Germline trimming cut 5 bases from V and 4 bases from J; bases unmatched to any gene: 11. The CDR3 spans 16 residues. The germline V gene encodes CDR1 SEHNR and CDR2 FQNEAQ (reference sequence). In nucleotides, the CDR3 is TGTGCCAGCAGCCAATCCGGGACAGGGAGTAGCTATGGCTACACCTTC. This gives the protein CASSQSGTGSSYGYTF.

In its sample, this clone was seen once. One end of the junction does not line up with germline, which may come from a read error. This chain connects TRBV5-8 to TRBJ2-2, with 8 bases that match TRBD2. The V gene's germline CDR1 is SGHTS and CDR2 YDEGEE. The CDR3 runs to 16 residues. CDR3 amino acids: CASSWETSDSTGELFF. The CDR3 DNA reads as TGTGCCAGCAGCTGGGAGACTAGCGATTCCACCGGGGAGCTGTTTTTC.

The chain combines TRBV19 with TRBJ2-1; 9 bases are shared with TRBD1. The junction had 8 bases not matched to a gene; V was cut back by 3 bases and J by 5 bases. The CDR3 runs 16 residues. The germline V gene has CDR1 LNHDA and CDR2 SQIVND (reference sequence). The CDR3 nucleotides read TGTGCCAGTAGTATCGGTGCGGGACAGGGCGACAATGAGCAGTTCTTC. Protein sequence: CASSIGAGQGDNEQFF. The variable domain in full, with the rest retrieved from reference TRBV19 and TRBJ2-1, is DGGITQSPKYLFRKEGQNVTLSCEQNLNHDAMYWYRQDPGQGLRLIYYSQIVNDFQKGDIAEGYSVSREKKESFPLTVTSAQKNPTAFYLCASSIGAGQGDNEQFFGPGTRLTVL.

There are a few counts of this clone. The rearrangement uses TRBV2 and TRBJ1-1; weak D call: TRBD1 (6 bases). Trimming pared 8 bases from V and 1 base from J, leaving 11 bases between. Germline V gene data show CDR1 as SNHLY and CDR2 as FYNNEI. The CDR3 contains 13 residues. Here the CDR3 DNA reads TGTGCCAGCGGGAGGACAGCGAACACTGAAGCTTTCTTT. Protein sequence: CASGRTANTEAFF.

The chain recombines TRBV19 with TRBJ1-1; D possibly corresponds to TRBD1 (5 bases). Trimming left V 5 bases short and J 1 base short, with 11 bases between. The CDR3 has 14 amino acids. Germline-derived CDR1 and CDR2 are LNHDA and SQIVND (reference sequence). CDR3 residues: CASSLIGQNTEAFF. CDR3 DNA sequence: TGTGCCAGTAGTTTAATCGGACAGAACACTGAAGCTTTCTTT.

This chain links TRBV6-5 with TRBJ1-2, with no clear D. The CDR3 covers 13 residues. Trimming stripped 0 bases from V and 5 bases from J, with 7 bases between. CDR1 is MNHEY and CDR2 is SVGAGI in the germline V gene. The CDR3 loop reads CASSYSGEYGYTF. The CDR3 DNA is TGTGCCAGCAGTTACTCCGGGGAATATGGCTACACCTTC.

The chain carries TRBV18 and TRBJ2-7; D is undetermined. The V gene lost 1 base and the J gene lost 1 base, with 8 bases spanning the gap. The CDR3 consists of 14 residues. CDR1 is KGHSH and CDR2 is LQKENI in the germline V gene. CDR3 residues: CASSPLGDSYEQYF. The CDR3 DNA follows: TGTGCCAGCTCACCACTTGGCGATTCCTACGAGCAGTACTTC.

The chain is built from TRBV6-4 and TRBJ2-2; D is unresolved. The CDR3 sequence is 13 residues long. The germline V and J ends were trimmed by 2 bases and 3 bases, with 4 bases remaining between them. Germline assignment: CDR1 MRHNA and CDR2 SNTAGT. CDR3 in amino acids: CASSDRDTGELFF. CDR3 coding DNA: TGTGCCAGCAGTGACAGGGACACCGGGGAGCTGTTTTTT.

With respect to this clone: The identical CDR3 is also encoded by other nucleotide sequences in the sample. The chain joins TRBV27 to TRBJ2-5; D is perhaps TRBD2 (7 bases). Germline-derived CDR1 and CDR2 are MNHEY and SMNVEV (reference sequence). This CDR3 has 15 residues. V lost 6 bases to trimming and J lost 1 base, with 15 bases between them. The CDR3 reads CASSLLGGPQETQYF. The CDR3 DNA reads as TGTGCCAGCAGCTTACTCGGGGGGCCCCAAGAGACCCAGTACTTC.

The chain recombines TRBV27 with TRBJ2-7, with 15 bases matching TRBD2. V lost 4 bases to trimming and J lost 6 bases; unmatched junction nucleotides: 4. CDR1 MNHEY and CDR2 SMNVEV come from the germline V gene (reference sequence). The length of the CDR3 is 15 residues. The CDR3 bases are TGTGCCAGCAGTTCGGGACTAGCGGGGGGTTCCGAGCAGTACTTC. The encoded protein is CASSSGLAGGSEQYF.

This clone was observed once. The chain is built from TRBV10-3 and TRBJ2-3, with 9 bases that match TRBD1. This CDR3 contains 14 residues. Germline loops: CDR1 ENHRY, CDR2 SYGVKD. V shed 8 bases, J shed 1 base, and the junction held 4 bases outside the gene matches. The CDR3 coding sequence is TGTGCCATCGAACAGGGGGCTGGCACAGATACGCAGTATTTT. This encodes CAIEQGAGTDTQYF.

The sample holds a few counts of this clone. The chain uses TRBV5-4 and TRBJ1-6, with TRBD1 identical over 10 bases. Germline V lookup: CDR1 SGHNT, CDR2 YYREEE (reference sequence). This CDR3 region has 15 residues. V was pared by 2 bases and J by 9 bases, with 5 bases of the junction left unmatched. The CDR3 DNA follows: TGTGCCAGCAGCTTAGAGACAGGGGGCCGTTCACCCCTCCACTTT. Protein: CASSLETGGRSPLHF. Variable domain in full (rest from reference TRBV5-4 and TRBJ1-6): ETGVTQSPTHLIKTRGQQVTLRCSSQSGHNTVSWYQQALGQGPQFIFQYYREEENGRGNFPPRFSGLQFPNYSSELNVNALELDDSALYLCASSLETGGRSPLHFGNGTRLTVT.

The chain couples TRBV19 to TRBJ2-7, with 9 bases identical to TRBD1. The V gene's germline CDR1 is LNHDA and CDR2 SQIVND (reference sequence). The CDR3 contains 14 residues. V was clipped by 5 bases and J by 6 bases; unmatched bases: 8. The CDR3 nucleotides read TGTGCCAGTAGTGCCTCCGGGACAGGGTCCGAGCAGTACTTC. It yields the protein CASSASGTGSEQYF. Filled out from reference TRBV19 and TRBJ2-7, the complete variable domain reads DGGITQSPKYLFRKEGQNVTLSCEQNLNHDAMYWYRQDPGQGLRLIYYSQIVNDFQKGDIAEGYSVSREKKESFPLTVTSAQKNPTAFYLCASSASGTGSEQYFGPGTRLTVT.

The rearrangement joins TRBV5-8 to TRBJ1-2; 7 bases agree with TRBD1. The CDR3 has 14 residues. Germline V gene lookup returns CDR1 SGHTS and CDR2 YDEGEE. The V segment lost 1 base and the J segment 6 bases; nucleotides outside the gene matches: 6. CDR3 protein: CASSLPTGMNGYTF. In nucleotides, the CDR3 is TGTGCCAGCAGCTTGCCGACAGGGATGAATGGCTACACCTTC.

The chain is built from TRBV19 and TRBJ2-1; 11 nucleotides line up with TRBD2. Germline CDR1 reads LNHDA; CDR2 reads SQIVND (reference sequence). V shed 5 bases and J 0 bases; nucleotides not matched to a gene: 6. CDR3 length equals 17 residues. The CDR3 here is CASSASSGRSSYNEQFF. The CDR3 DNA sequence: TGTGCCAGTAGTGCCTCTAGCGGGAGGAGCTCCTACAATGAGCAGTTCTTC.

J is TRBJ1-1 and V is TRBV12-5; D not certain. V lost 0 bases to trimming and J lost 6 bases, with 5 bases between them. This CDR3 has 12 residues. The V gene's germline CDR1 is LGHNT and CDR2 FRNRAP. In nucleotides, the CDR3 is TGTGCTAGTGGTTTGGTAGCCGCTGAAGCTTTCTTT. This gives the protein CASGLVAAEAFF. The full variable domain, rest sourced from reference TRBV12-5 and TRBJ1-1, is DARVTQTPRHKVTEMGQEVTMRCQPILGHNTVFWYRQTMMQGLELLAYFRNRAPLDDSGMPKDRFSAEMPDATLATLKIQPSEPRDSAVYFCASGLVAAEAFFGQGTRLTVV.

CDR3: CASSLGGPDTEAFF. In DNA form, the CDR3 reads TGTGCCAGCTCTCTCGGGGGCCCTGACACTGAAGCTTTCTTT. The V call is TRBV13, the J call TRBJ1-1; D possibly corresponds to TRBD1 (6 bases). V was shortened by 8 bases and J by 3 bases, with 16 bases between the two germline ends. CDR3 length equals 14 residues. Germline CDR1 is PRHDT and CDR2 is FYEKMQ (reference sequence). The whole variable domain, remainder taken from reference TRBV13 and TRBJ1-1, is AAGVIQSPRHLIKEKRETATLKCYPIPRHDTVYWYQQGPGQDPQFLISFYEKMQSDKGSIPDRFSAQQFSDYHSELNMSSLELGDSALYFCASSLGGPDTEAFFGQGTRLTVV.

The rearrangement joins TRBV19 to TRBJ1-4; weak D call: TRBD1 (5 bases). The CDR3 is 17 residues long. V shed 2 bases and J shed 8 bases, with 21 bases lying between them. Germline values: CDR1 LNHDA, CDR2 SQIVND (reference sequence). This CDR3 is CASSIRVGTGEGEKLFF. The CDR3 nucleotides are TGTGCCAGTAGTATACGGGTGGGGACCGGGGAAGGCGAAAAACTGTTTTTT. Based on the CDR3 plus reference TRBV19 and TRBJ1-4, the full variable domain is DGGITQSPKYLFRKEGQNVTLSCEQNLNHDAMYWYRQDPGQGLRLIYYSQIVNDFQKGDIAEGYSVSREKKESFPLTVTSAQKNPTAFYLCASSIRVGTGEGEKLFFGSGTQLSVL.

The V and J genes are TRBV12-5 and TRBJ2-2; tentatively, D is TRBD2 (5 bases). CDR1 and CDR2 from the germline V gene are LGHNT and FRNRAP. CDR3 length: 16 residues. Trimming shortened V by 7 bases and J by 5 bases, and 20 bases separated the two germline ends. CDR3 coding DNA: TGTGCTAGTGAACAAACCGGGATTCTGGGGACCGGGGAGCTGTTTTTT. Amino acids: CASEQTGILGTGELFF.

The rearrangement joins TRBV15 to TRBJ1-1; D possibly corresponds to TRBD1 (5 bases). Between the trimmed V and J ends, which lost 4 bases and 0 bases, there was a span of 9 bases. The CDR3 spans 14 residues. Germline values: CDR1 LNHNV, CDR2 YYDKDF (reference sequence). The CDR3 spells CATSTEGLNTEAFF. The CDR3 nucleotides read TGTGCCACCAGCACGGAGGGGTTGAACACTGAAGCTTTCTTT.

The V and J genes are TRBV27 and TRBJ2-7; D unclear. Looked up from germline, CDR1 is MNHEY and CDR2 is SMNVEV (reference sequence). The CDR3 loop spans 14 amino acids. Trimming took off 5 bases at V and 6 bases at J, with 17 bases between the two ends. The CDR3 sequence is CASSLLPSVGEQYF. In DNA form, the CDR3 reads TGTGCCAGCAGTCTTTTGCCCTCAGTGGGCGAGCAGTACTTC.